A selection of T cell receptor beta chains follows, all from one sample in a study of shared clonotypes between healthy human individuals. Libraries were prepared by immunoSEQ multiplex PCR; TCRdb keeps only in-frame clonotypes and omits some of them. The repertoire holds more than 90,000 clones, with around 67% as singletons. The sample comprised memory CD8+ T cells sorted from blood. The origin of the receptors is a man aged 25-40 years in good health. CDR3s include the opening cysteine and the closing phenylalanine or tryptophan. The D gene is left open where the match is weak. Where a row states a size, it is once, few, many or the class of an expanded clone; other rows omit it.

cdr3_aa: CAWVSMRYNSRANVLTF
cdr3_nt: TGTGCCTGGGTGTCCATGCGTTATAACAGTCGGGCCAACGTCCTGACTTTC
j_call: TRBJ2-6
clone_size: once
v_call: TRBV30
d_call: .

cdr3_aa: CASSLISGTYEQYF
cdr3_nt: TGTGCCAGCAGCTTAATAAGCGGAACCTACGAGCAGTACTTC
j_call: TRBJ2-7
clone_size: .
v_call: TRBV11-2
d_call: .

cdr3_aa: CASSLIRKGVDGYTF
cdr3_nt: TGTGCCAGCAGCTTAATTCGGAAGGGGGTAGATGGCTACACCTTC
j_call: TRBJ1-2
clone_size: .
v_call: TRBV11-2
d_call: .

cdr3_aa: CASSLVGQASTDTQYF
cdr3_nt: TGTGCCAGCAGCTTGGTCGGACAGGCTAGCACAGATACGCAGTATTTT
j_call: TRBJ2-3
clone_size: .
v_call: TRBV7-6
d_call: TRBD1

cdr3_aa: CASSLIGSASGNTIYF
cdr3_nt: TGTGCCAGCAGCTTAATTGGCAGTGCCTCTGGAAACACCATATATTTT
j_call: TRBJ1-3
clone_size: .
v_call: TRBV7-6
d_call: .

cdr3_aa: CATSRTTYSGSGNTIYF
cdr3_nt: TGTGCCACCAGCAGAACGACGTACTCGGGATCTGGAAACACCATATATTTT
j_call: TRBJ1-3
clone_size: .
v_call: TRBV15
d_call: .

cdr3_aa: CASSPPRGGEQYF
cdr3_nt: TGTGCCAGCAGCCCGCCACGAGGAGGTGAGCAGTACTTC
j_call: TRBJ2-7
clone_size: .
v_call: TRBV7-9
d_call: .

cdr3_aa: CASSQVELHEQFF
cdr3_nt: TGCGCCAGCAGCCAAGTGGAGTTGCATGAGCAGTTCTTC
j_call: TRBJ2-1
clone_size: few
v_call: TRBV4-1
d_call: .

cdr3_aa: CASSGTNEQFF
cdr3_nt: TGCGCCAGCAGTGGAACCAATGAGCAGTTCTTC
j_call: TRBJ2-1
clone_size: few
v_call: TRBV5-1
d_call: .

cdr3_aa: CASSPRTVGTTTNEKLFF
cdr3_nt: TGCGCCAGCAGCCCTCGGACTGTCGGAACCACTACTAATGAAAAACTGTTTTTT
j_call: TRBJ1-4
clone_size: .
v_call: TRBV5-1
d_call: .

cdr3_aa: CASSLGRTEAFF
cdr3_nt: TGTGCCAGCAGCTTAGGGAGAACTGAAGCTTTCTTT
j_call: TRBJ1-1
clone_size: .
v_call: TRBV11-2
d_call: .

cdr3_aa: CASSLVGQGLLAEAFF
cdr3_nt: TGCGCCAGCAGCTTGGTAGGACAGGGTCTTCTGGCTGAAGCTTTCTTT
j_call: TRBJ1-1
clone_size: .
v_call: TRBV5-1
d_call: TRBD1

cdr3_aa: CASSLGQGGTDTQYF
cdr3_nt: TGTGCCAGCAGTCTAGGACAGGGGGGCACAGATACGCAGTATTTT
j_call: TRBJ2-3
clone_size: .
v_call: TRBV28
d_call: TRBD1

cdr3_aa: CASSLSGSYNEQFF
cdr3_nt: TGTGCCAGCAGCTTAAGCGGGAGCTACAATGAGCAGTTCTTC
j_call: TRBJ2-1
clone_size: .
v_call: TRBV7-9
d_call: TRBD2

cdr3_aa: CASSLLQETQYF
cdr3_nt: TGTGCCAGCAGCTTGTTACAAGAGACCCAGTACTTC
j_call: TRBJ2-5
clone_size: .
v_call: TRBV2
d_call: .

cdr3_aa: CASSAQTGGGTGELFF
cdr3_nt: TGTGCCAGCAGCGCCCAGACAGGGGGCGGCACCGGGGAGCTGTTTTTT
j_call: TRBJ2-2
clone_size: .
v_call: TRBV7-9
d_call: TRBD1

cdr3_aa: CASSHPTEREDTGELFF
cdr3_nt: TGTGCCAGCAGCCACCCAACGGAGCGGGAGGACACCGGGGAGCTGTTTTTT
j_call: TRBJ2-2
clone_size: .
v_call: TRBV7-8
d_call: TRBD2

cdr3_aa: CASLLDFNTEAFF
cdr3_nt: TGTGCCAGCCTTCTAGATTTTAACACTGAAGCTTTCTTT
j_call: TRBJ1-1
clone_size: once
v_call: TRBV7-9
d_call: .

cdr3_aa: CASSILAGDGQGTQYF
cdr3_nt: TGTGCCAGCAGCATCCTAGCGGGAGACGGGCAGGGTACGCAGTATTTT
j_call: TRBJ2-3
clone_size: .
v_call: TRBV5-4
d_call: TRBD2

cdr3_aa: CASSQEAGLAGGRETQYF
cdr3_nt: TGTGCCAGCAGCCAAGAAGCCGGGCTAGCGGGAGGGCGGGAGACCCAGTACTTC
j_call: TRBJ2-5
clone_size: .
v_call: TRBV4-2
d_call: TRBD2

cdr3_aa: CASSEMIWGQRMNF
cdr3_nt: TGTGCCAGCAGTGAGATGATTTGGGGACAAAGAATGAACTTT
j_call: TRBJ2-3
clone_size: .
v_call: TRBV2
d_call: .

cdr3_aa: CASSLIQRELNEQFF
cdr3_nt: TGTGCCAGCAGCTTGATACAGCGGGAGTTGAATGAGCAGTTCTTC
j_call: TRBJ2-1
clone_size: few
v_call: TRBV5-8
d_call: TRBD2

cdr3_aa: CSVVDRYSYEQYF
cdr3_nt: TGCAGCGTAGTCGACAGGTACTCCTACGAGCAGTACTTC
j_call: TRBJ2-7
clone_size: .
v_call: TRBV29-1
d_call: .

cdr3_aa: CASSPPSGSYNEQFF
cdr3_nt: TGTGCCAGCAGCCCCCCTAGCGGGAGTTACAATGAGCAGTTCTTC
j_call: TRBJ2-1
clone_size: .
v_call: TRBV7-6
d_call: TRBD2

cdr3_aa: CASSLDGGRERSISNYGYTF
cdr3_nt: TGTGCCAGCAGCTTAGATGGTGGTAGGGAAAGGAGCATAAGTAACTATGGCTACACCTTC
j_call: TRBJ1-2
clone_size: .
v_call: TRBV11-2
d_call: .

cdr3_aa: CASSRGLAGGHSYNEQFF
cdr3_nt: TGTGCCAGCAGCCGGGGACTAGCGGGAGGGCATTCCTACAATGAGCAGTTCTTC
j_call: TRBJ2-1
clone_size: .
v_call: TRBV28
d_call: TRBD2

cdr3_aa: CASSQGASGSSPYNEQFF
cdr3_nt: TGTGCCAGCAGCCAAGGAGCTAGCGGGAGTAGTCCCTACAATGAGCAGTTCTTC
j_call: TRBJ2-1
clone_size: .
v_call: TRBV7-2
d_call: TRBD2